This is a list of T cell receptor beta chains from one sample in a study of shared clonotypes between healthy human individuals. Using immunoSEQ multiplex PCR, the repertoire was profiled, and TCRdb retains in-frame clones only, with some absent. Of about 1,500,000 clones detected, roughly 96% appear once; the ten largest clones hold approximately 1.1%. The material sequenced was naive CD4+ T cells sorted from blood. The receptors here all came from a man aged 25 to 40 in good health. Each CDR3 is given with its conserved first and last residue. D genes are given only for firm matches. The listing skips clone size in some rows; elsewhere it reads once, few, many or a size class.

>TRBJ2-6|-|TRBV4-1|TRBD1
TGCGCCAGCAGCCAGGACCCGGGACAGGGGGCGCGAGGGGCCAACGTCCTGACTTTC
CASSQDPGQGARGANVLTF
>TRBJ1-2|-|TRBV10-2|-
TGCGCCAGTACTGAAAGGATTAGGCGGGGTAACAACTATGGCTACACCTTC
CASTERIRRGNNYGYTF
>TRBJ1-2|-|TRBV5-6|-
TGTGCCAGCAGCTTGTCGGCGGCTGAGCGTTCAGGGGGCTACACCTTC
CASSLSAAERSGGYTF
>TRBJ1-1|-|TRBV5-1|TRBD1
TGCGCCAGCAGCCCCCCGAGACAGGGGGGGACTGAAGCTTTCTTT
CASSPPRQGGTEAFF
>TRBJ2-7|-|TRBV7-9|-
TGTGCCAGCAGCACTCCTCCGGGACAAATGAGCTCCTACGAGCAGTACTTC
CASSTPPGQMSSYEQYF
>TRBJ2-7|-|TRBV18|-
TGTGCCAGCTCACTCAAACTTGACAGGCAGTACTTC
CASSLKLDRQYF
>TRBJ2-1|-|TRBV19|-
TGTGCCACCGGTACGCCCCAGCAGTTCTTC
CATGTPQQFF
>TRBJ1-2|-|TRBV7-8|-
TGTGCCAGCAGCTTAGTTCGGCGACCTGACTATGGCTACACCTTC
CASSLVRRPDYGYTF
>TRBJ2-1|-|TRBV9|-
TGTGCCAGCAGCGAGGAGGGCTTCATCTCCTACAATGAGCAGTTCTTC
CASSEEGFISYNEQFF
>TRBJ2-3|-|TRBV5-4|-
TGTGCCAGCAGGCAACAGGAAACCACAGATACGCAGTATTTT
CASRQQETTDTQYF
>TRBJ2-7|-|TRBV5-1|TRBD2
TGCGCCAGCAGCTTGCGGGAGGAATACGAGCAGTACTTC
CASSLREEYEQYF
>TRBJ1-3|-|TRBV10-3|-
TGTGCCGTCAGTGAGAGCTCTGGAAACACCATATATTTT
CAVSESSGNTIYF
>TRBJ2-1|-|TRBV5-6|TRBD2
TGTGCCAGCAGCTGGGCCGGGACTAGGCCCAATGAGCAGTTCTTC
CASSWAGTRPNEQFF
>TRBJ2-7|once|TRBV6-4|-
TGTGCCAGCAGGGGGCTGACGGCCCCCTACGAGCAGTACTTC
CASRGLTAPYEQYF
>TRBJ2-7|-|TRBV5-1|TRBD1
TGCGCCAGCAGCTCCGCGGGACAGGGTAGTCGGGAGCAGTACTTC
CASSSAGQGSREQYF
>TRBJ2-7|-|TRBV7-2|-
TGTGCCAGCAGCAAACGCCGGGGGGCAGACTACGAGCAGTACTTC
CASSKRRGADYEQYF
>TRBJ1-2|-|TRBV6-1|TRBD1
TGTGCCAGCAGTTGGACAGGGGTTGAAGGCTACACCTTC
CASSWTGVEGYTF
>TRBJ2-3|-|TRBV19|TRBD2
TGTGCCAGTAGTAGGAGCGGGAGAACAGATACGCAGTATTTT
CASSRSGRTDTQYF
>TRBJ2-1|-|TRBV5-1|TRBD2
TGCGCCAGCAGCTTGAGGCCTAGCGGGAGTTACAATGAGCAGTTCTTC
CASSLRPSGSYNEQFF